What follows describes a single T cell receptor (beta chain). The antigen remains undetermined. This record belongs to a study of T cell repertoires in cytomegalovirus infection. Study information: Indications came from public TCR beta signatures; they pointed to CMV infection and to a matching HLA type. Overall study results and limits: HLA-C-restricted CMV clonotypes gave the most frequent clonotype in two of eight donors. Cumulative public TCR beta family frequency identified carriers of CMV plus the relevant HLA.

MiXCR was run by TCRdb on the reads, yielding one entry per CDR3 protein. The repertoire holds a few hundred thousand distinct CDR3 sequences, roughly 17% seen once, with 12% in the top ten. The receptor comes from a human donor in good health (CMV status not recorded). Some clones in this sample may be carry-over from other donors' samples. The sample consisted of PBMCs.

CDR3 region: CASSQQTGFIGSYEQYF. CDR3 sequence (DNA): TGCGCCAGCAGCCAACAAACAGGGTTTATCGGCTCCTACGAGCAGTACTTC. V gene TRBV4-3 combines with J gene TRBJ2-7; D is perhaps TRBD1 (6 bases). The CDR3 runs 17 residues. V was cut by 2 bases and J by 0 bases, with 17 bases left in between. Germline loops: CDR1 LGHNA, CDR2 YSLEER.